The 2 T cell receptor beta chains below were found in one sample sequenced in a study of regulatory T cells in long-lasting Graves disease. The authors built TCR beta libraries using iRepertoire HTBI primers and Arm-PCR of CDR3 regions. MiXCR, run by TCRdb on the multiplex PCR reads, gives a single entry per CDR3 protein. Of about 400,000 distinct CDR3 sequences detected, less than 25% appear once; the ten largest clones hold roughly 20%. This sample's time point: persistent/refractory GD, antithyroid drugs over 5 years with positive TRAb. There was RNA extracted from PBMCs, and the TCR library was made from it. Here the sequenced sample was peripheral blood mononuclear cells (PBMCs), taken when the disease was refractory, from a patient treated with antithyroid drugs. The receptors were gathered from a female donor with Graves disease.

With respect to this clonotype: The junction shows a germline mismatch at one end, possibly a read error. This sequence joins TRBV28 and TRBJ1-1, with no clear D. The CDR3 spans 12 residues. Germline values: CDR1 MDHEN, CDR2 SYDVKM. In nucleotides, the CDR3 is TGTGCCAGAAGTTTAACTGTTACTGAAGCTTTCTTT. Its protein product is CARSLTVTEAFF.

This clonotype was detected a few times. J is TRBJ2-2 and V is TRBV6-2 or TRBV6-3; D is ambiguous. CDR1 MNHEY and CDR2 SVGEGT come from the germline V gene. V was trimmed by 0 bases and J by 0 bases, leaving 11 bases between them. This CDR3 region has 17 residues. In DNA form, the CDR3 reads TGTGCCAGCAGTTACTCTATAACGGTCGCGAACACCGGGGAGCTGTTTTTT. It codes for CASSYSITVANTGELFF.